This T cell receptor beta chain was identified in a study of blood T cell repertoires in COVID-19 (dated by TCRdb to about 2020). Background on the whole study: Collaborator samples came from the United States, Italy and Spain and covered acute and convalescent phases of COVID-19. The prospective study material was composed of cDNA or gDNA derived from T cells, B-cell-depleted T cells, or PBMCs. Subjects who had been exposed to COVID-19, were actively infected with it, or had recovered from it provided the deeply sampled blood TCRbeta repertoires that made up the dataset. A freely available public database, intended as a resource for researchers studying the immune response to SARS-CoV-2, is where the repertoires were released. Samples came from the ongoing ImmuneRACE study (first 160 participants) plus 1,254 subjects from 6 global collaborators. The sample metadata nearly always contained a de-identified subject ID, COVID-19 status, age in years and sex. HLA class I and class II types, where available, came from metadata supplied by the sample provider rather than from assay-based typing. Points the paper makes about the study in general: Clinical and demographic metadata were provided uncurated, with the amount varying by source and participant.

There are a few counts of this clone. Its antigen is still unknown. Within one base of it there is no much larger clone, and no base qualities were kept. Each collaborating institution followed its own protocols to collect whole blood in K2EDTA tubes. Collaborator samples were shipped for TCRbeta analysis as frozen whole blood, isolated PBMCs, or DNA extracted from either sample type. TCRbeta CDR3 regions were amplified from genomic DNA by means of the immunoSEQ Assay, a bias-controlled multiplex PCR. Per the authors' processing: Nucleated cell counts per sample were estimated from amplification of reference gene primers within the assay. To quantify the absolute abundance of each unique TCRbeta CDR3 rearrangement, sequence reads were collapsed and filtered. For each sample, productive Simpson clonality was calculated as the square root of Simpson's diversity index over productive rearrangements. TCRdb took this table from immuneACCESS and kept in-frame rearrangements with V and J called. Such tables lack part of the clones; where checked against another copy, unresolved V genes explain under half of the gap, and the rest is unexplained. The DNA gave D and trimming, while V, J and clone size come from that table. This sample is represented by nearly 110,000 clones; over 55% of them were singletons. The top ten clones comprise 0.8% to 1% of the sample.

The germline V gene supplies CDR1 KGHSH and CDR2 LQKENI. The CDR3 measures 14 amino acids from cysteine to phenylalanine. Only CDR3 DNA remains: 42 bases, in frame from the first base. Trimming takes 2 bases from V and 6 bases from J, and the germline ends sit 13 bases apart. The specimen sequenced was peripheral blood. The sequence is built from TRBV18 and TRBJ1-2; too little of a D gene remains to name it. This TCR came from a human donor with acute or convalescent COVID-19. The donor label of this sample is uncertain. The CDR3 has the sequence CASSPSEGGNGYTF. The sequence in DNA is TGTGCCAGCTCACCATCGGAAGGAGGTAATGGCTACACCTTC. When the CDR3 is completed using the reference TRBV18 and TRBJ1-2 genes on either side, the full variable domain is NAGVMQNPRHLVRRRGQEARLRCSPMKGHSHVYWYRQLPEEGLKFMVYLQKENIIDESGMPKERFSAEFPKEGPSILRIQQVVRGDSAAYFCASSPSEGGNGYTFGSGTRLTVV.